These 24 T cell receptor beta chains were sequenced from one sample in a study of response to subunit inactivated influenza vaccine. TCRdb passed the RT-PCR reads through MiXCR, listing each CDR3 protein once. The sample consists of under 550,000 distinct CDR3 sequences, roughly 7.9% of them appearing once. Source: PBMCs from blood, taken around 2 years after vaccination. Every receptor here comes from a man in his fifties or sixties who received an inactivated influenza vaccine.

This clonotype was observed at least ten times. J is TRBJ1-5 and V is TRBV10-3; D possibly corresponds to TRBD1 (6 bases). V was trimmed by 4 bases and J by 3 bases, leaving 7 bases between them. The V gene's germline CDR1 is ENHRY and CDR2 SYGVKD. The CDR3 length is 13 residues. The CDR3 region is CAISGTDNQPQHF. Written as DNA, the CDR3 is TGTGCCATCAGTGGGACAGACAATCAGCCCCAGCATTTT.

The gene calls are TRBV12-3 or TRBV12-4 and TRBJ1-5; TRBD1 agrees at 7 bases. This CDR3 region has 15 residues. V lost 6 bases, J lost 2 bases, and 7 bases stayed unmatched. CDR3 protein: CASRETGEGNQPQHF. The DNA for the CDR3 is TGTGCCAGCAGAGAAACAGGGGAAGGCAATCAGCCCCAGCATTTT.

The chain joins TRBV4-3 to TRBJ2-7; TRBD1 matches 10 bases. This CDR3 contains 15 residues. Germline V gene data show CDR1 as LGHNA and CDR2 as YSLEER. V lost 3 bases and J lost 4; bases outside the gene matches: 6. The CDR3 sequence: CASSHEGTGDYEQYF. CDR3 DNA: TGCGCCAGCAGCCATGAAGGGACAGGGGATTACGAGCAGTACTTC.

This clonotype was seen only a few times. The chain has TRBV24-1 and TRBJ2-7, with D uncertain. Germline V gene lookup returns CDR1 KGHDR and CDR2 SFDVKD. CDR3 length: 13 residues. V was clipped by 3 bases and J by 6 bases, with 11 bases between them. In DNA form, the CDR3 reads TGTGCCACCAGTGATAGGTTTGATGGCGAGCAGTACTTC. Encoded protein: CATSDRFDGEQYF.

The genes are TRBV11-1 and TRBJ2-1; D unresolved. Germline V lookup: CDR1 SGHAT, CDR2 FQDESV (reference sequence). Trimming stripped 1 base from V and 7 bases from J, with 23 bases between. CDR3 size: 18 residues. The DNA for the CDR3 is TGTGCCAGCAGCTTAGATTTGTGGTTAACTCCAGGTCGGAATGAGCAGTTCTTC. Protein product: CASSLDLWLTPGRNEQFF. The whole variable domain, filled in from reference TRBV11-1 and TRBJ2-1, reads EAEVAQSPRYKITEKSQAVAFWCDPISGHATLYWYRQILGQGPELLVQFQDESVVDDSQLPKDRFSAERLKGVDSTLKIQPAELGDSAMYLCASSLDLWLTPGRNEQFFGPGTRLTVL.

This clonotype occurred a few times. The CDR3 is CASSYRGKVNTEAFF. The CDR3 DNA reads as TGTGCCAGCAGTTACAGGGGTAAGGTGAACACTGAAGCTTTCTTT. V is TRBV6-5 and J is TRBJ1-1; perhaps TRBD1 as D (5 bases). CDR1 MNHEY and CDR2 SVGAGI come from the germline V gene. The V end lost 2 bases, the J end lost 0 bases, and 10 bases lay between the germline ends. The CDR3 is 15 amino acids.

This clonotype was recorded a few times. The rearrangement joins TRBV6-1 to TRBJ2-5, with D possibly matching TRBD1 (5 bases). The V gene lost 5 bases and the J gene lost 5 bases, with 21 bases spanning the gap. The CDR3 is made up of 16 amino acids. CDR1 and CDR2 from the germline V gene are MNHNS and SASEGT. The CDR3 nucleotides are TGTGCCAGCAGTCCCCTGGCCAGGGTGGGTCGGGAGACCCAGTACTTC. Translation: CASSPLARVGRETQYF.

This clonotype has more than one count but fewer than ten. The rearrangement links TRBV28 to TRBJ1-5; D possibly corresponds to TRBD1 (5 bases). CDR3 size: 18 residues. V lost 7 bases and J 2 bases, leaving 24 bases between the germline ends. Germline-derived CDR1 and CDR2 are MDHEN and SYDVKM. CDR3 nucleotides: TGTGCCAGCACCCCACTCCGGGACCCCGGGAGGGGCAATCAGCCCCAGCATTTT. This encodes CASTPLRDPGRGNQPQHF.

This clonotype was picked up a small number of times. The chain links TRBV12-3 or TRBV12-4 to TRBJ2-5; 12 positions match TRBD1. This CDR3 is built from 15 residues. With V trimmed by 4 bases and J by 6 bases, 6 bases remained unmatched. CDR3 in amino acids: CASSSRDRGQKTQYF. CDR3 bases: TGTGCCAGCAGTTCCCGGGACAGGGGGCAGAAGACCCAGTACTTC.

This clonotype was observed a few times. CDR3 sequence: CATSRDSRSGGRTDTQYF. The CDR3 bases are TGTGCCACCAGCAGAGATTCGCGGTCTGGCGGCCGCACAGATACGCAGTATTTT. This chain joins TRBV15 and TRBJ2-3; D gene unclear. The germline CDR1 and CDR2 sequences are LNHNV and YYDKDF (reference sequence). V was cut by 0 bases and J by 1 base, with 17 bases left in between. CDR3 size: 18 residues.

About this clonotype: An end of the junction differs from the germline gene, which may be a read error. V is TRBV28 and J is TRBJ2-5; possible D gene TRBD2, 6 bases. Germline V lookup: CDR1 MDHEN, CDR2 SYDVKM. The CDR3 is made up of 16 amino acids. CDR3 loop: CASCLAQGGARETQYF. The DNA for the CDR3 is TGTGCCAGCTGTTTGGCCCAAGGAGGGGCGAGGGAGACCCAGTACTTC.

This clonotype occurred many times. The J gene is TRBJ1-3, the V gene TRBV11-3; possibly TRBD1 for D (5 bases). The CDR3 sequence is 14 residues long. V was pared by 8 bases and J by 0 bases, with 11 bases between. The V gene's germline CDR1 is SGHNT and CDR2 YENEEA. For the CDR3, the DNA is TGTGCCAGCTGGGGACGGATCTCTGGAAACACCATATATTTT. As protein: CASWGRISGNTIYF.

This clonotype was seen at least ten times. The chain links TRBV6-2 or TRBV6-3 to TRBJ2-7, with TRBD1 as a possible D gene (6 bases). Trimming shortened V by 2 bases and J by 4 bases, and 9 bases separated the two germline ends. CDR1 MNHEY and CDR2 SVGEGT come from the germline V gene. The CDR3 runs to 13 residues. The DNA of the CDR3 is TGTGCCAGCAGTTACACAGGACAGTACGAGCAGTACTTC. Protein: CASSYTGQYEQYF.

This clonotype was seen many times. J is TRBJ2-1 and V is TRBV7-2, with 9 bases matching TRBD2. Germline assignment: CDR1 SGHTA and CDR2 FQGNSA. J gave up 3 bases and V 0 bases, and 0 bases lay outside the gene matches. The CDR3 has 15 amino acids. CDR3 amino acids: CASSLASGGYNEQFF. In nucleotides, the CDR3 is TGTGCCAGCAGCTTAGCTAGCGGGGGCTACAATGAGCAGTTCTTC.

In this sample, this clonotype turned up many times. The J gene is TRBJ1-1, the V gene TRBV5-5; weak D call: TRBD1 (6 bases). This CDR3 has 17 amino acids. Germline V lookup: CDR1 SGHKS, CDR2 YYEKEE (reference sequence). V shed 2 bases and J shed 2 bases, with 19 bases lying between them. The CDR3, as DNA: TGTGCCAGCAGCTTCGGACCGGGGGCCGATCGAAACACTGAAGCTTTCTTT. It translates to CASSFGPGADRNTEAFF.

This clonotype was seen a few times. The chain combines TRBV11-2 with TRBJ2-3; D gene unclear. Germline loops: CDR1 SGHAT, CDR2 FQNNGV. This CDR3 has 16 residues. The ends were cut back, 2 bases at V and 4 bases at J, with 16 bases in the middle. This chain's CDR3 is CASSLSGPQVPDTQYF. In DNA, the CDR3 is TGTGCCAGCAGCTTATCTGGCCCTCAGGTGCCAGATACGCAGTATTTT.

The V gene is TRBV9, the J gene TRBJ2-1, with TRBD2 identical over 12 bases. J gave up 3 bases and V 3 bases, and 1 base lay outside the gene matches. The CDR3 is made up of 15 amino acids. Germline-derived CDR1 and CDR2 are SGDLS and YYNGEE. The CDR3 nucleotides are TGTGCCAGCAGCGCGACTAGCGGGGGCTACAATGAGCAGTTCTTC. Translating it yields CASSATSGGYNEQFF.

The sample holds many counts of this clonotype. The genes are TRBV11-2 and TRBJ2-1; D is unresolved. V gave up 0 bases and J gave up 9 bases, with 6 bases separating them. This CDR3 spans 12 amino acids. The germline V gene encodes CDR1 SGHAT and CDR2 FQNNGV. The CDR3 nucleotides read TGTGCCAGCAGCTTAGATCGAGCTGAGCAGTTCTTC. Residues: CASSLDRAEQFF.

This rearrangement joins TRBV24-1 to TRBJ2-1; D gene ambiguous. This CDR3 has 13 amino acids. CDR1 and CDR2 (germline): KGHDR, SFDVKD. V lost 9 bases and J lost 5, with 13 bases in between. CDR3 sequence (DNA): TGTGCCACCGGCAGAGGAGCCAACAATGAGCAGTTCTTC. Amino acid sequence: CATGRGANNEQFF.

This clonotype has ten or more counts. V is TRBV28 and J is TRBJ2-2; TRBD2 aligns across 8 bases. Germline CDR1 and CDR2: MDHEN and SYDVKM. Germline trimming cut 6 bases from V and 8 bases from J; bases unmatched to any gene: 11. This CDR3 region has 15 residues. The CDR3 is CASSSRGGKRGELFF. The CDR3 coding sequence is TGTGCCAGCAGCTCTCGGGGGGGCAAAAGAGGGGAGCTGTTTTTT. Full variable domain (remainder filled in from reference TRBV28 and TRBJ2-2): DVKVTQSSRYLVKRTGEKVFLECVQDMDHENMFWYRQDPGLGLRLIYFSYDVKMKEKGDIPEGYSVSREKKERFSLILESASTNQTSMYLCASSSRGGKRGELFFGEGSRLTVL.

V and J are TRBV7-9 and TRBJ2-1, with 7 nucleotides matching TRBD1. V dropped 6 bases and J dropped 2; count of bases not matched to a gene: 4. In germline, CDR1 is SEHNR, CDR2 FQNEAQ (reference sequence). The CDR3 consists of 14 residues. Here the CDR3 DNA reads TGTGCCAGCAGAGGACAGGTGACCTACAATGAGCAGTTCTTC. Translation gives CASRGQVTYNEQFF.

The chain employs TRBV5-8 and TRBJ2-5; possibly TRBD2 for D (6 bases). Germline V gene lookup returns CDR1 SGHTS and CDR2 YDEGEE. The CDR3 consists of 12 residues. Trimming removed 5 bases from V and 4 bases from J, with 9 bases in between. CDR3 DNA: TGTGCCAGCAGACGGGGGATAGAGACCCAGTACTTC. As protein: CASRRGIETQYF.

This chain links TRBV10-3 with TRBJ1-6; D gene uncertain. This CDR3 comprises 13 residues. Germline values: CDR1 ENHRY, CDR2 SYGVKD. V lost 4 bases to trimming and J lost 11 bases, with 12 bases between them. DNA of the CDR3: TGTGCCATCAGTGTGAGCCTCGAGCCACCCCTCCACTTT. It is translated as CAISVSLEPPLHF.

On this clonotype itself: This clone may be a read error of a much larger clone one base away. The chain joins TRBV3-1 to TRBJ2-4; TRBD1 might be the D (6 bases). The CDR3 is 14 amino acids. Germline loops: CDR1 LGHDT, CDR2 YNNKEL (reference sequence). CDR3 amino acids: CARSQGGYGNIQYF. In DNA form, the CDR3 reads TGTGCCCGCAGCCAAGGGGGTTACGGAAACATTCAGTACTTC.